Listed here are 22 T cell receptor beta chains from one sample, sequenced in a study of blood T cell repertoires in COVID-19. TCRdb keeps only in-frame clones here, not all; method: immunoSEQ multiplex PCR. The table records about 25,000 clones, 70% to 85% of them present only once. The sample was peripheral blood. The receptors here all came from an elderly man with active or convalescent COVID-19.

The chain employs TRBV11-2 and TRBJ2-1; 7 positions agree with TRBD2. Germline CDR1 reads SGHAT; CDR2 reads FQNNGV. CDR3 size: 14 residues. The junction had 12 bases not matched to a gene; V was cut back by 10 bases and J by 6 bases. Here the CDR3 DNA reads TGTGCCACAGAGCGGGGAAATGGGTTCAATGAGCAGTTCTTC. The encoded protein is CATERGNGFNEQFF.

The rearrangement links TRBV29-1 to TRBJ1-5; the D is unclear. Trimming shortened V by 7 bases and J by 3 bases, and 16 bases separated the two germline ends. Per germline, CDR1 SQVTM and CDR2 ANQGSEA. This CDR3 spans 14 amino acids. The chain's CDR3 is CSARAGDANQPQHF. CDR3 DNA: TGCAGCGCCCGGGCGGGCGATGCCAATCAGCCCCAGCATTTT.

The J gene is TRBJ1-5, the V gene TRBV10-3; no clear D gene. Trimming removed 4 bases from V and 6 bases from J, with 16 bases in between. From germline, CDR1 is ENHRY and CDR2 SYGVKD. The CDR3 extends over 15 amino acids. CDR3 sequence reads: CAISVGGRVGQPQHF. CDR3 in DNA: TGTGCCATCAGTGTTGGAGGGAGGGTCGGTCAGCCCCAGCATTTT.

The rearrangement links TRBV6-5 to TRBJ2-7; TRBD1 is a possible D gene (6 bases). The V end was cut by 8 bases, the J end by 4 bases, with 15 bases between. CDR1 is MNHEY, CDR2 SVGAGI, per germline. The CDR3 is 13 amino acids. The CDR3 is CASGRQVLYEQYF. The CDR3 DNA reads as TGTGCCAGCGGGCGACAGGTTCTATACGAGCAGTACTTC.

This clone was recorded once. The V call is TRBV7-9, the J call TRBJ2-1; D might be TRBD1 (5 bases). This CDR3 spans 11 amino acids. CDR1 is SEHNR, CDR2 FQNEAQ, per germline (reference sequence). V was shortened by 1 base and J by 11 bases, with 6 bases between the two germline ends. The CDR3 nucleotides are TGTGCCAGCAGCTTAGGGGGCCAGCAGTTCTTC. It encodes CASSLGGQQFF.

This clone was seen a few times. J is TRBJ2-7 and V is TRBV5-1, with no clear D. Trimming cost V 4 bases and J 0 bases, with 14 bases left between them. CDR1 SGHRS and CDR2 YFSETQ come from the germline V gene. This CDR3 is 15 amino acids long. The CDR3 DNA sequence: TGCGCCAGCAGCCAAGCCCCTTATACCTCCTACGAGCAGTACTTC. Translated: CASSQAPYTSYEQYF.

In nucleotides, the CDR3 is TGTGCCAGCAGTCTGTGGACAGAGTACAATGAGCAGTTCTTC. Its protein is CASSLWTEYNEQFF. This chain uses TRBV28 with TRBJ2-1; D is possibly TRBD1 (6 bases). Germline CDR1 reads MDHEN; CDR2 reads SYDVKM. This CDR3 has 14 amino acids. Trimming pared 5 bases from V and 4 bases from J, leaving 12 bases between.

This chain connects TRBV4-2 to TRBJ2-7, with 8 bases aligning to TRBD2. Losses at the gene ends were 2 bases for V and 6 bases for J; bases not matched to a gene: 15. This CDR3 region has 17 residues. CDR1 is LGHNA and CDR2 is YNFKEQ in the germline V gene. CDR3 coding DNA: TGTGCCAGCAGCCAATCCTCGGAGGGACTAGTGCTAGTCGAGCAGTACTTC. Translating it yields CASSQSSEGLVLVEQYF.

The chain employs TRBV3-1 (or the pseudogene TRBV3-2) and TRBJ2-1; the match to TRBD1 covers 7 bases. CDR1 and CDR2 from the germline V gene are LGHDT and YNNKEL (reference sequence). This CDR3 spans 16 amino acids. V was pared by 4 bases and J by 1 base, with 7 bases of the junction left unmatched. CDR3 in amino acids: CASSRAQGRSYNEQFF. DNA for the CDR3: TGTGCCAGCAGCCGCGCACAGGGGCGGTCCTACAATGAGCAGTTCTTC.

The chain recombines TRBV19 with TRBJ2-5; unclear D gene. Germline V gene lookup returns CDR1 LNHDA and CDR2 SQIVND (reference sequence). Trimming took 6 bases from V and 5 from J, leaving 10 bases between them. CDR3 length: 12 residues. CDR3 DNA: TGTGCCAGTAGCAGGAACTGGGAGACCCAGTACTTC. This translates into CASSRNWETQYF.

The chain carries TRBV5-5 and TRBJ1-1; TRBD1 might be the D (6 bases). With 4 bases removed from V and 8 bases from J, the gap between germline ends came to 12 bases. There are 12 residues in the CDR3. CDR1 is SGHKS, CDR2 YYEKEE, per germline (reference sequence). The CDR3 reads CASSPGTTEAFF. The CDR3 nucleotides are TGTGCCAGCAGCCCCGGGACAACCGAAGCTTTCTTT.

The V and J genes are TRBV28 and TRBJ2-7, with D uncertain. Germline CDR1 and CDR2: MDHEN and SYDVKM. This CDR3 has 13 residues. Trimming stripped 2 bases from V and 7 bases from J, with 12 bases between. The CDR3 DNA reads TGTGCCAGCAGTTTAGGTTATGGTCGGGAGCAGTACTTC. It specifies CASSLGYGREQYF.

The rearrangement uses TRBV27 and TRBJ1-3, with TRBD1 matching over 7 bases. Germline CDR1 and CDR2: MNHEY and SMNVEV (reference sequence). Trimming removed 5 bases from V and 4 bases from J; junction bases left unmatched: 8. There are 15 residues in the CDR3. The CDR3 protein is CASSPLTGVGNTIYF. In DNA, the CDR3 is TGTGCCAGCAGTCCTCTAACAGGGGTCGGAAACACCATATATTTT.

On this clone: Relative to the germline gene, one junction end is altered; a read error may explain this. CDR3 DNA sequence: TGTGCTAGCAGCTTAGCAATAGCGGGAGGGCCCAATGATGAGCAGTTCTTC. Its protein is CASSLAIAGGPNDEQFF. The chain recombines TRBV7-7 with TRBJ2-1, with 11 bases identical to TRBD2. The CDR3 totals 17 residues. Germline CDR1 and CDR2: SSHAT and FNYEAQ (reference sequence).

V usage is TRBV5-1 and J usage is TRBJ2-2, with a possible D match to TRBD1 (6 bases). Germline-derived CDR1 and CDR2 are SGHRS and YFSETQ. This CDR3 region has 15 residues. V lost 4 bases to trimming and J lost 6 bases, with 16 bases between them. CDR3 amino acids: CASSPQGQTAGELFF. The CDR3 DNA reads as TGCGCCAGCAGCCCCCAAGGACAGACTGCCGGGGAGCTGTTTTTT.

The chain employs TRBV28 and TRBJ2-7; tentative D call: TRBD1 (6 bases). Germline V gene data show CDR1 as MDHEN and CDR2 as SYDVKM. The CDR3 covers 16 residues. V lost 3 bases to trimming and J lost 0 bases, with 15 bases between them. DNA for the CDR3: TGTGCCAGCAGTTTTAAGTTGGACAGCCTCTCCTACGAGCAGTACTTC. Translation gives CASSFKLDSLSYEQYF.

This rearrangement joins TRBV6-6 to TRBJ1-1; D possibly corresponds to TRBD1 (6 bases). The CDR3 extends over 16 amino acids. With 2 bases removed from V and 2 bases from J, the gap between germline ends came to 15 bases. CDR1 and CDR2 from the germline V gene are MNHNY and SVGAGI (reference sequence). The CDR3 nucleotides read TGTGCCAGCAGTTACACTCCCAGGGGCATAAACACTGAAGCTTTCTTT. Translated, it gives CASSYTPRGINTEAFF.

The chain recombines TRBV9 with TRBJ2-7; TRBD1 matches 9 bases. Germline V lookup: CDR1 SGDLS, CDR2 YYNGEE. V lost 2 bases, J lost 3 bases, and 3 bases stayed unmatched. The CDR3 is 14 residues long. The CDR3 region is CASSVRDRDYEQYF. The CDR3 nucleotides are TGTGCCAGCAGCGTCCGGGACAGGGACTACGAGCAGTACTTC.

This clone has only a few counts. The chain is built from TRBV9 and TRBJ1-1, with D possibly matching TRBD1 (6 bases). The CDR3 contains 12 residues. Germline-derived CDR1 and CDR2 are SGDLS and YYNGEE. Trimming removed 8 bases at V and 3 bases at J, with 11 bases between. The CDR3 bases are TGTGCCAGTAACAGGGTTGACACTGAAGCTTTCTTT. Its protein product is CASNRVDTEAFF.

This clone was seen more than once but under ten times. The chain recombines TRBV5-1 with TRBJ1-3; D remains ambiguous. CDR1 SGHRS and CDR2 YFSETQ come from the germline V gene. Trimming removed 5 bases at V and 0 bases at J, with 12 bases between. The CDR3 covers 15 residues. The CDR3 spells CASRTRPSSGNTIYF. The CDR3 DNA reads as TGCGCCAGCAGGACCAGGCCTTCCTCTGGAAACACCATATATTTT.

The chain carries TRBV5-4 and TRBJ2-7; D is perhaps TRBD2 (7 bases). There are 14 residues in the CDR3. V lost 2 bases to trimming and J lost 2 bases, with 11 bases between them. CDR1 SGHNT and CDR2 YYREEE come from the germline V gene (reference sequence). For the CDR3, the DNA is TGTGCCAGCAGCTTTTACGGGGGGCCCTACGAGCAGTACTTC. Translating it yields CASSFYGGPYEQYF.

The J gene is TRBJ2-4, the V gene TRBV5-8, with 13 positions matching TRBD2. V was clipped by 4 bases and J by 6 bases; unmatched bases: 7. The CDR3 length is 16 residues. In germline, CDR1 is SGHTS, CDR2 YDEGEE. The CDR3 DNA reads as TGTGCCAGCAGCCCCCGGACTAGCGGGGGTGTAAACATTCAGTACTTC. It translates to CASSPRTSGGVNIQYF.